The TCR beta chain described here comes from a study of blood T cell repertoires in COVID-19. Overall study context: Spain, Italy and the United States supplied samples that represented acute and convalescent COVID-19. T cells, B-cell-depleted T cells, or PBMCs supplied cDNA or gDNA.

As processed by the authors: Estimates of nucleated cell counts were drawn from the amplification of reference gene primers. Libraries were prepared by immunoSEQ multiplex PCR; TCRdb keeps only in-frame clonotypes and omits some of them. That table gives V, J and clone size, and the DNA gave D and trimming. The repertoire holds about 210,000 clones, with roughly 84% as singletons. The germline CDR1 and CDR2 sequences are SGHRS and YFSETQ. Germline trimming cut 4 bases from V and 7 bases from J; bases unmatched to any gene: 10. This CDR3 has 16 residues. The V call is TRBV5-1, the J call TRBJ1-6; TRBD1 aligns across 8 bases. The receptor comes from a man in his fifties or sixties with active or convalescent COVID-19. The sequenced material came from peripheral blood. For the CDR3, the DNA is TGCGCCAGCAGCGATCAACGGACAGGGACGAATTCACCCCTCCACTTT. It yields the protein CASSDQRTGTNSPLHF. Full variable domain (missing parts from reference TRBV5-1 and TRBJ1-6): KAGVTQTPRYLIKTRGQQVTLSCSPISGHRSVSWYQQTPGQGLQFLFEYFSETQRNKGNFPGRFSGRQFSNSRSEMNVSTLELGDSALYLCASSDQRTGTNSPLHFGNGTRLTVT.